This T cell receptor (beta chain) stems from a study of T cell responses to AZD1222 COVID-19 vaccine. CDR1 and CDR2 from the germline V gene are SGHRS and YFSETQ. V lost 5 bases, J lost 7 bases, and 9 bases lay in between. This CDR3 region has 11 residues. Remarks on this clone: The target antigen is unknown.

Pooling was applied to second doses at about 4 or about 12 weeks. The data were produced by immunoSEQ multiplex PCR, yet TCRdb's version contains in-frame clones alone and is incomplete. The sample has around 80,000 clones, approximately 83% seen once. The study, taken as a whole, reports: Vaccination with two AZD1222 doses was followed by a rise in Spike-specific TCR breadth and depth. Only after the peak T cell response were repertoires sampled.

Sequences were derived from peripheral blood, sampled 28 days after the second AZD1222 dose. This TCR came from an adult who received the AZD1222 COVID-19 vaccine. The chain employs TRBV5-1 and TRBJ1-1, with D unresolved. The CDR3 region has the DNA TGCGCCAGCAGGCGAGCTGGTGAAGCTTTCTTT. This sequence encodes CASRRAGEAFF.